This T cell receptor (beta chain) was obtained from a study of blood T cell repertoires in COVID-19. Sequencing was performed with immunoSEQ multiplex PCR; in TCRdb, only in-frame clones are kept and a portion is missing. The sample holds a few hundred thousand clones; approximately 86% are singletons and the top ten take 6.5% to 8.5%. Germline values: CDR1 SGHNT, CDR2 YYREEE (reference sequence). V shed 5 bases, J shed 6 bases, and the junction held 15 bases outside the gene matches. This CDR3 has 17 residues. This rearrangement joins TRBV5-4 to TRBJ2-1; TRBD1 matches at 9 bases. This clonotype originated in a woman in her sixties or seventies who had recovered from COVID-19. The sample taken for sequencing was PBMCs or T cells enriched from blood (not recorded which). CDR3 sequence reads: CASRKPPGQGGINEQFF. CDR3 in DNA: TGTGCCAGCAGGAAACCCCCGGGACAGGGAGGGATCAATGAGCAGTTCTTC.